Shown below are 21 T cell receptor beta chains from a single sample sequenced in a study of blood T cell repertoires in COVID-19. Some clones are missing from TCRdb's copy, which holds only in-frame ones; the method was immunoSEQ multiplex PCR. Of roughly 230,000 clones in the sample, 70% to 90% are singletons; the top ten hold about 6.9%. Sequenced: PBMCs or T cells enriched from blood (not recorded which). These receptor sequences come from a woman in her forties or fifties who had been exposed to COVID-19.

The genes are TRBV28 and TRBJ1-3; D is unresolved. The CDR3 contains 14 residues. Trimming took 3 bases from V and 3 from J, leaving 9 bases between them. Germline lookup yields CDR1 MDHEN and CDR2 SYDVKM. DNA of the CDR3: TGTGCCAGCAGTTTTGGGAGTTTTGGAAACACCATATATTTT. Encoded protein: CASSFGSFGNTIYF.

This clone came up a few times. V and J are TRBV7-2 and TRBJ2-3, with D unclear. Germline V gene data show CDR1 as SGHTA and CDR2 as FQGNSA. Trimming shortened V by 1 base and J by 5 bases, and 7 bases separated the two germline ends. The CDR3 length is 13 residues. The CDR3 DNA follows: TGTGCCAGCAGCTTAGGGTCGGGAGATACGCAGTATTTT. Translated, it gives CASSLGSGDTQYF.

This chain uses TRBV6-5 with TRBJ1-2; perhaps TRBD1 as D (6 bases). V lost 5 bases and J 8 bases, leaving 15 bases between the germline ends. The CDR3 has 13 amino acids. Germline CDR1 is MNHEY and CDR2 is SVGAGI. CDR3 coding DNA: TGTGCCAGCAGTCCGGACAGCTTGCGGGGCTACACCTTC. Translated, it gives CASSPDSLRGYTF.

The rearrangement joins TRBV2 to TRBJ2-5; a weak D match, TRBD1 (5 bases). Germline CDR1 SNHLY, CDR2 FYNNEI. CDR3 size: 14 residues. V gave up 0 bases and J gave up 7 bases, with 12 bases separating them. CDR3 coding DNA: TGTGCCAGCAGTGAAGCGACTTCAAGGGGGACCCAGTACTTC. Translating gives CASSEATSRGTQYF.

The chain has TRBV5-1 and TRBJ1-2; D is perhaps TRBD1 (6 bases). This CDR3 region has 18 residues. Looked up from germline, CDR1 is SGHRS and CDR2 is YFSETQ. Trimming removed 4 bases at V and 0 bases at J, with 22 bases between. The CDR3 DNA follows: TGCGCCAGCAGCCCAGAAGTGAGACCCGGGACATCTAACTATGGCTACACCTTC. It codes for CASSPEVRPGTSNYGYTF.

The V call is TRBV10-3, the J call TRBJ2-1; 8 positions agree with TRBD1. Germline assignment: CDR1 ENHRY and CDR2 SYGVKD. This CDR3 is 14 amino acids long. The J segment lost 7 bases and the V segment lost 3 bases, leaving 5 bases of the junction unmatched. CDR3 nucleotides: TGTGCCATCAGTGAAGAGGACAGGGTTAATGAGCAGTTCTTC. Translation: CAISEEDRVNEQFF.

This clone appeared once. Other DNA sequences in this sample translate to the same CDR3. CDR3 amino acids: CASSPGQINEKLFF. CDR3 DNA: TGCGCCAGCAGCCCCGGACAGATTAATGAAAAACTGTTTTTT. The rearrangement uses TRBV5-1 and TRBJ1-4; D is possibly TRBD1 (6 bases). This CDR3 is 14 amino acids long. CDR1 is SGHRS, CDR2 YFSETQ, per germline. V was clipped by 4 bases and J by 4 bases, with 11 bases between them.

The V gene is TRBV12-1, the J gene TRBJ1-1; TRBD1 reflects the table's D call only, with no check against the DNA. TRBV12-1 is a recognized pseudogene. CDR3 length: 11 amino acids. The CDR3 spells CASSQQGAAFF. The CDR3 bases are TGTGCCAGCAGCCAACAGGGGGCGGCTTTCTTT.

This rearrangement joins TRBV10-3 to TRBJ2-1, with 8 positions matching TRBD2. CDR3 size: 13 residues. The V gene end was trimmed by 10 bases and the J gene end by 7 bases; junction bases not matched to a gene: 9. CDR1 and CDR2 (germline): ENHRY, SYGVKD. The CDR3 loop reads CATHTSGGNEQFF. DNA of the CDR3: TGTGCCACCCATACCTCGGGGGGGAATGAGCAGTTCTTC.

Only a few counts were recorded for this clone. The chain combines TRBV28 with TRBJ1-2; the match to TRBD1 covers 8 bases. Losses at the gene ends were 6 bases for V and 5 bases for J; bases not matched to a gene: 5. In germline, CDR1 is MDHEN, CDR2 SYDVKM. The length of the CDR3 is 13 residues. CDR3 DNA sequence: TGTGCCAGCAGCCTACAGGGGGGATATGGCTACACCTTC. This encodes CASSLQGGYGYTF.

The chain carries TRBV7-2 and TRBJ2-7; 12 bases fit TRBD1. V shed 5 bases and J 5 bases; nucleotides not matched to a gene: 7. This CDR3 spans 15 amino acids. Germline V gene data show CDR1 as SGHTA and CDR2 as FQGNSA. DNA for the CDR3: TGTGCCAGCAGCCCAGCCGGGACAGGGGGCCACGAGCAGTACTTC. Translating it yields CASSPAGTGGHEQYF.

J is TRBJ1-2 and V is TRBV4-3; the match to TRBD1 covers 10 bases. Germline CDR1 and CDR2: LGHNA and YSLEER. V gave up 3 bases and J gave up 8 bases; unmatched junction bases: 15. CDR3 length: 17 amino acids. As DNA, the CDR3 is TGCGCCAGCAGCCAGATAAAGGGCGGGACAGGGGTAGGAGGCTACACCTTC. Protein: CASSQIKGGTGVGGYTF.

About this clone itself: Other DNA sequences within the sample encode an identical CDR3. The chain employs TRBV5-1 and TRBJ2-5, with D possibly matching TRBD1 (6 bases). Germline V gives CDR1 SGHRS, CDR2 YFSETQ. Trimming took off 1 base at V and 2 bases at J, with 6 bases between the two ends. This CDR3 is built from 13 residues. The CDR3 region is CASSLRGQETQYF. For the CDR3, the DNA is TGCGCCAGCAGCTTGAGGGGGCAAGAGACCCAGTACTTC.

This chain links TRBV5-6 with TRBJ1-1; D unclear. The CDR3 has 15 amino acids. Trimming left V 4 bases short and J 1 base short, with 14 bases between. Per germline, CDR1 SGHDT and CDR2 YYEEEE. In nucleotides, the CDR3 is TGTGCCAGCAGCGCTGACATGTGGCCGAACACTGAAGCTTTCTTT. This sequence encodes CASSADMWPNTEAFF.

The CDR3 DNA reads TGCGCCAGCAGCTGGGGCTACAGAAATGAAAAACTGTTTTTT. It translates to CASSWGYRNEKLFF. This chain uses TRBV5-1 with TRBJ1-4; D may be TRBD1 (5 bases). The CDR3 extends over 14 amino acids. Trimming shortened V by 3 bases and J by 5 bases, and 11 bases separated the two germline ends. Germline CDR1 reads SGHRS; CDR2 reads YFSETQ.

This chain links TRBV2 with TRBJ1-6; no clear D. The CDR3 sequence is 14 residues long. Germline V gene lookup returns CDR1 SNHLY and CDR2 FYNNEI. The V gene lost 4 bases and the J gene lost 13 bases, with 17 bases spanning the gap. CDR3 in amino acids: CASSGEALKTPLHF. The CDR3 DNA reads TGTGCCAGCAGTGGAGAGGCTTTGAAGACCCCCCTCCACTTT.

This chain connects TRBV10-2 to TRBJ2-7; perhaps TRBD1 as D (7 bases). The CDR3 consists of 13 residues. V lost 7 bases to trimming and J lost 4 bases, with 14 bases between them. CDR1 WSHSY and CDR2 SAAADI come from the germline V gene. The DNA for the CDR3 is TGCGCCAGCACGGAGGCAGGGGGGTACGAGCAGTACTTC. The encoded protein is CASTEAGGYEQYF.

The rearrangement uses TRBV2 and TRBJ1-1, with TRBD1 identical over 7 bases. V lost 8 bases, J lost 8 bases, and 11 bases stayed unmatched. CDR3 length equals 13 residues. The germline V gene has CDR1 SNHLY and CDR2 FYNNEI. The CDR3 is CASLSTGVGEAFF. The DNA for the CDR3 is TGTGCCAGCCTGAGCACAGGGGTAGGGGAAGCTTTCTTT.

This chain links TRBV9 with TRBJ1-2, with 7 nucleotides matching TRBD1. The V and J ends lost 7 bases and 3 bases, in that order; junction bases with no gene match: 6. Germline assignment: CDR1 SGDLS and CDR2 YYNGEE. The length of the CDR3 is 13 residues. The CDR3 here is CASGYGQDYGYTF. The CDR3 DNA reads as TGTGCCAGCGGATACGGACAGGACTATGGCTACACCTTC.

CDR3: CASSYSESGEAFF. The CDR3 bases are TGTGCCAGCAGTTACTCTGAGTCCGGTGAAGCTTTCTTT. This rearrangement joins TRBV6-5 to TRBJ1-1; D remains unclear. Trimming stripped 0 bases from V and 7 bases from J, with 9 bases between. Germline CDR1 and CDR2: MNHEY and SVGAGI. The CDR3 consists of 13 residues.

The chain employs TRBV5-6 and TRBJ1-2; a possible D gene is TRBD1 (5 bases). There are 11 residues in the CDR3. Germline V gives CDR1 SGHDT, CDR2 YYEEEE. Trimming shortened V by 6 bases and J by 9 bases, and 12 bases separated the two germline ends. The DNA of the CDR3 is TGTGCCAGCACCTTTGGGGGGAGCTACACCTTC. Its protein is CASTFGGSYTF.